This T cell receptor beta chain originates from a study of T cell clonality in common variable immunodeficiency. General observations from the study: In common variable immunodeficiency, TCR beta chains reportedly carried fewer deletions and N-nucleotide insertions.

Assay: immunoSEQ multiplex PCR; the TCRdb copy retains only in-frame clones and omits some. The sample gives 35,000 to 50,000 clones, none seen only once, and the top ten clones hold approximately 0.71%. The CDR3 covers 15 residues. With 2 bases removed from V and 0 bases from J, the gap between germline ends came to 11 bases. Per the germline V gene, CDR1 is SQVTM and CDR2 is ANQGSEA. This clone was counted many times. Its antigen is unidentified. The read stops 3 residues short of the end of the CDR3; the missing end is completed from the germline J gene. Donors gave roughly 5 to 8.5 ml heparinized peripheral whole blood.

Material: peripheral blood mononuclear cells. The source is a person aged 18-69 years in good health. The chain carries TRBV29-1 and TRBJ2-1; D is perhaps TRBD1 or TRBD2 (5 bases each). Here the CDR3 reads CSVELPGSSYNEQFF. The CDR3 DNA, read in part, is TGCAGCGTTGAACTTCCAGGGAGCTCCTACAATGAG.